The 5 T cell receptor beta chains presented below share a single source sample, sequenced in a study of shared clonotypes between healthy human individuals. The data were produced by immunoSEQ multiplex PCR, yet TCRdb's version contains in-frame clones alone and is incomplete. The sample has some 200,000 clones, 85% to 95% seen once. What was sequenced was naive CD4+ T cells sorted from blood. The subset was: CD45RA+ positively selected. All receptors derive from a woman aged 25 to 39 in good health.

V usage is TRBV6-4 and J usage is TRBJ2-5, with no clear D. Germline lookup yields CDR1 MRHNA and CDR2 SNTAGT. This CDR3 is built from 10 residues. V gave up 9 bases and J gave up 7 bases, with 9 bases separating them. The CDR3 region is CARVWGTQYF. As DNA, the CDR3 is TGTGCCAGAGTCTGGGGGACCCAGTACTTC.

The chain employs TRBV6-1 and TRBJ1-2; the D gene is possibly TRBD1 (5 bases). The germline V and J ends were trimmed by 7 bases and 6 bases, with 18 bases remaining between them. Germline V CDR1 and CDR2: MNHNS, SASEGT. CDR3 length equals 14 residues. CDR3 sequence: CASILDPWGDGYTF. The DNA for the CDR3 is TGTGCCAGCATTCTGGACCCGTGGGGCGATGGCTACACCTTC.

The rearrangement joins TRBV5-4 to TRBJ1-2; TRBD1 is a possible D gene (5 bases). The length of the CDR3 is 15 residues. Germline loops: CDR1 SGHNT, CDR2 YYREEE (reference sequence). V lost 1 base and J lost 2, with 12 bases in between. CDR3 in amino acids: CASSLFGAGNYGYTF. The DNA for the CDR3 is TGTGCCAGCAGCTTGTTTGGGGCGGGGAACTATGGCTACACCTTC.

The chain has TRBV7-8 and TRBJ1-2; the D is unclear. CDR1 SGHVS and CDR2 FQNEAQ come from the germline V gene. CDR3 size: 14 residues. The V gene lost 5 bases and the J gene lost 8 bases, with 18 bases spanning the gap. The CDR3 DNA reads TGTGCCAGCAGCGCTAGGGTCCCGAGGAAGGGCTACACCTTC. It yields the protein CASSARVPRKGYTF.

The chain recombines TRBV5-1 with TRBJ2-2, with 9 bases lining up with TRBD1. The CDR3 runs to 17 residues. Germline CDR1 SGHRS, CDR2 YFSETQ. V was pared by 3 bases and J by 4 bases, with 10 bases of the junction left unmatched. CDR3 sequence: CASSSSPGTGPTGELFF. CDR3 nucleotide sequence: TGCGCCAGCAGCTCATCTCCCGGGACAGGGCCCACCGGGGAGCTGTTTTTT.